The sequence of this TCR beta chain was determined in a study of blood T cells in healthy people across ages. A single count supports this clonotype. The V and J ends lost 1 base and 4 bases respectively, with 11 bases between them. This CDR3 is built from 15 residues. CDR1 and CDR2 from the germline V gene are KGHDR and SFDVKD. Then a second PCR, running roughly 7 to 11 cycles, was carried out with a sample-barcoded 5' primer and a J-beta primer mix. Every individual sample yielded 2.5 million or more paired-end reads (each containing CDR3). TCRdb independently ran MiXCR on the 5' RACE reads; one entry per CDR3 protein. The sample records about 1.4 million distinct CDR3 sequences, approximately 59% being singletons.

The sequenced material came from blood. The TCR originated in a young man in good health. The chain carries TRBV24-1 and TRBJ2-3; D is undetermined. CDR3 residues: CATSDFGPSPDTQYF. CDR3 nucleotide sequence: TGTGCCACCAGTGATTTTGGCCCCAGCCCAGATACGCAGTATTTT.